The 32 T cell receptor beta chains reported below all come from one sample, sequenced in a study of T cells after yellow fever vaccination. Each CDR3 protein is one row after TCRdb ran MiXCR on the 5' RACE reads. Of hundreds of thousands of distinct CDR3 sequences in the sample, 8.5% to 10% were seen once. The sample consisted of CD4+ T cells sorted from PBMCs, taken 5 days after the yellow fever booster vaccination. These receptors were taken from a man aged 18 to 29 who received the YFV17D yellow fever vaccine.

This clonotype has a count of ten or more. V and J are TRBV19 and TRBJ2-7, with D possibly being TRBD2 (6 bases). The CDR3 contains 12 residues. V was cut by 5 bases and J by 3 bases, with 8 bases left in between. Per the germline V gene, CDR1 is LNHDA and CDR2 is SQIVND (reference sequence). Written as DNA, the CDR3 is TGTGCCAGTAGTTCCGGGAGCTACGAGCAGTACTTC. This codes for CASSSGSYEQYF.

The sample holds a few counts of this clonotype. V gene TRBV7-2 combines with J gene TRBJ2-3, with 7 nucleotides matching TRBD2. CDR1 is SGHTA, CDR2 FQGNSA, per germline. J was trimmed by 4 bases and V by 3 bases; bases with no gene match: 13. This CDR3 region has 17 residues. The CDR3 loop reads CASSLASGGGRSDTQYF. In DNA form, the CDR3 reads TGTGCCAGCAGCTTGGCCTCGGGCGGGGGTCGGTCAGATACGCAGTATTTT.

This clonotype has just a few counts. This CDR3 is CASSVLGETQYF. CDR3 coding DNA: TGTGCCAGCAGTGTCCTAGGAGAGACCCAGTACTTC. The chain employs TRBV6-1 and TRBJ2-5; D remains unclear. This CDR3 contains 12 residues. The V gene's germline CDR1 is MNHNS and CDR2 SASEGT. V was cut by 4 bases and J by 4 bases, with 7 bases left in between.

This chain connects TRBV4-2 to TRBJ1-2, with D unclear. The ends were cut back, 5 bases at V and 4 bases at J, with 17 bases in the middle. The V gene's germline CDR1 is LGHNA and CDR2 YNFKEQ. The CDR3 extends over 15 amino acids. The DNA of the CDR3 is TGTGCCAGCAGCACTCAGGACCAGGATGCCTATGGCTACACCTTC. Amino acid sequence: CASSTQDQDAYGYTF.

The J gene is TRBJ2-3, the V gene TRBV28; 7 bases match TRBD2. The CDR3 spans 15 residues. Trimming at V came to 3 bases and at J to 1 base, leaving 4 bases not matched to a gene. Germline CDR1 reads MDHEN; CDR2 reads SYDVKM. The CDR3 sequence is CASSFISGGTDTQYF. As DNA, the CDR3 is TGTGCCAGCAGTTTTATAAGCGGGGGCACAGATACGCAGTATTTT. Combining the CDR3 with reference TRBV28 and TRBJ2-3 gives the whole variable domain DVKVTQSSRYLVKRTGEKVFLECVQDMDHENMFWYRQDPGLGLRLIYFSYDVKMKEKGDIPEGYSVSREKKERFSLILESASTNQTSMYLCASSFISGGTDTQYFGPGTRLTVL.

The J gene is TRBJ2-2, the V gene TRBV7-9; D possibly corresponds to TRBD1 (5 bases). From germline, CDR1 is SEHNR and CDR2 FQNEAQ (reference sequence). Trimming shortened V by 0 bases and J by 0 bases, and 14 bases separated the two germline ends. The CDR3 extends over 18 amino acids. In nucleotides, the CDR3 is TGTGCCAGCAGCTTAGCGACTCCGACAGATACGAACACCGGGGAGCTGTTTTTT. It encodes CASSLATPTDTNTGELFF.

This clonotype occurred once. The junction does not match germline at one end; this may be a read error. CDR3 loop: CACSFDRGGELFF. The CDR3 DNA reads TGTGCCTGCAGTTTCGATCGGGGCGGGGAGCTGTTTTTT. The chain links TRBV27 to TRBJ2-2; D might be TRBD2 (5 bases). CDR3 length: 13 residues. CDR1 is MNHEY and CDR2 is SMNVEV in the germline V gene (reference sequence).

This clonotype was found a few times. The V and J genes are TRBV5-7 and TRBJ2-7; perhaps TRBD2 as D (6 bases). TRBV5-7 is flagged as an ORF with uncertain function. Trimming pared 1 base from V and 0 bases from J, leaving 20 bases between. This CDR3 region has 18 residues. The CDR3 DNA reads as TGTGCCAGCAGCTTGTTGTCGGGTGGGGACTCGAGCTCCTACGAGCAGTACGTC. Translation gives CASSLLSGGDSSSYEQYV.

This clonotype was seen a handful of times. The genes are TRBV10-3 and TRBJ2-1; D is unclear. Per germline, CDR1 ENHRY and CDR2 SYGVKD. This CDR3 comprises 15 residues. The ends were cut back, 0 bases at V and 2 bases at J, with 8 bases in the middle. The CDR3: CAISESGGTYNEQFF. CDR3 coding DNA: TGTGCCATCAGTGAGTCAGGTGGTACCTACAATGAGCAGTTCTTC.

This clonotype came up a few times. J is TRBJ2-7 and V is TRBV12-3 or TRBV12-4; a weak D match, TRBD1 (5 bases). The CDR3 has 13 residues. V lost 5 bases and J 6 bases, leaving 14 bases between the germline ends. The CDR3 reads CASSVERGIEQYF. CDR3 DNA: TGTGCCAGCAGTGTTGAAAGGGGTATCGAGCAGTACTTC.

The sample holds many counts of this clonotype. This chain joins TRBV4-1 and TRBJ2-1, with TRBD1 identical over 12 bases. The CDR3 sequence is 15 residues long. The trim removed 4 bases at V and 10 bases at J, leaving 8 bases unmatched. CDR1 and CDR2 (germline): MGHRA, YSYEKL. The CDR3 protein is CASSPPGQGAGEQFF. CDR3 DNA: TGCGCCAGCAGCCCACCGGGACAGGGGGCGGGGGAGCAGTTCTTC.

The chain employs TRBV7-3 and TRBJ2-3, with 9 bases that match TRBD2. CDR1 is SGHTA and CDR2 is FQGTGA in the germline V gene. The V gene end was trimmed by 4 bases and the J gene end by 4 bases; junction bases not matched to a gene: 9. The CDR3 extends over 16 amino acids. The CDR3 region is CASSYGAGGPSDTQYF. The DNA of the CDR3 is TGTGCCAGCAGCTATGGGGCGGGGGGGCCATCAGATACGCAGTATTTT.

This chain uses TRBV27 with TRBJ1-2; D gene uncertain. The ends were cut back, 4 bases at V and 6 bases at J, with 15 bases in the middle. The CDR3 totals 14 residues. Germline values: CDR1 MNHEY, CDR2 SMNVEV (reference sequence). The CDR3 DNA reads as TGTGCCAGCAGTTGGGTAGGAAGTGAAAATGGCTACACCTTC. It specifies CASSWVGSENGYTF.

The chain is built from TRBV6-5 and TRBJ2-2; D remains unclear. The V gene lost 0 bases and the J gene lost 5 bases, with 13 bases spanning the gap. The CDR3 spans 16 residues. CDR1 MNHEY and CDR2 SVGAGI come from the germline V gene. Here the CDR3 DNA reads TGTGCCAGCAGTTACTCACCAGCAACCCTTACCGGGGAGCTGTTTTTT. The encoded protein is CASSYSPATLTGELFF.

The table lists this clonotype with many counts. The chain recombines TRBV4-2 with TRBJ2-4; unclear D gene. Per germline, CDR1 LGHNA and CDR2 YNFKEQ. The germline V and J ends were trimmed by 5 bases and 5 bases, with 19 bases remaining between them. The CDR3 has 16 residues. CDR3 sequence (DNA): TGTGCCAGCAGCTTGATTGCGGCCGGCGGCCAAAACATTCAGTACTTC. Amino acid sequence: CASSLIAAGGQNIQYF.

This clonotype was counted only a few times. This chain joins TRBV24-1 and TRBJ1-1; TRBD1 agrees at 8 bases. CDR3 length: 14 residues. V was clipped by 8 bases and J by 4 bases; unmatched bases: 8. CDR1 is KGHDR and CDR2 is SFDVKD in the germline V gene. The CDR3 here is CATTTSQGGTEAFF. CDR3 sequence (DNA): TGTGCCACCACAACATCACAGGGGGGCACTGAAGCTTTCTTT.

On this clonotype: With a much larger clone just one base away, this may be a read error. The chain uses TRBV7-2 and TRBJ2-5; 8 nucleotides line up with TRBD1. The CDR3 covers 14 residues. V was pared by 4 bases and J by 1 base, with 2 bases of the junction left unmatched. Germline lookup yields CDR1 SGHTA and CDR2 FQGNSA. The CDR3 sequence: CASSSRGLQETQYF. CDR3 nucleotide sequence: TGTGCCAGCAGCTCCAGGGGGCTCCAAGAGACCCAGTACTTC.

This clonotype was observed many times. The chain couples TRBV12-3 or TRBV12-4 to TRBJ1-2, with D possibly TRBD1 on 5 matching bases. The CDR3 spans 14 residues. Deletions cut 0 bases from V and 7 bases from J, with 12 bases between. The CDR3 loop is CASSLALDGGGYTF. The CDR3 bases are TGTGCCAGCAGTTTAGCCCTTGACGGGGGTGGCTACACCTTC.

The V and J genes are TRBV10-3 and TRBJ2-7; 11 bases are shared with TRBD1. The germline gives CDR1 ENHRY, CDR2 SYGVKD. Trimming at V came to 6 bases and at J to 4 bases, leaving 5 bases not matched to a gene. The CDR3 covers 14 residues. CDR3 coding DNA: TGTGCCATCAGAGACGGACAGGGGGCATACGAGCAGTACTTC. It is translated as CAIRDGQGAYEQYF.

This clonotype was counted only a few times. The rearrangement links TRBV5-8 to TRBJ1-6, with unresolved D. The CDR3 extends over 14 amino acids. Looked up from germline, CDR1 is SGHTS and CDR2 is YDEGEE. Trimming cost V 0 bases and J 8 bases, with 9 bases left between them. CDR3 in DNA: TGTGCCAGCAGCTTGGGGCGTAGGCATTCACCCCTCCACTTT. It specifies CASSLGRRHSPLHF.

This clonotype was recorded a few times. The V call is TRBV29-1, the J call TRBJ1-3; D possibly corresponds to TRBD1 (6 bases). CDR1 is SQVTM and CDR2 is ANQGSEA in the germline V gene. Trimming stripped 7 bases from V and 1 base from J, with 8 bases between. The CDR3 runs to 12 residues. The CDR3 nucleotides read TGCAGCGGCGGGACATCTGGAAACACCATATATTTT. Its protein is CSGGTSGNTIYF.

This clonotype was observed at least ten times. This chain joins TRBV4-3 and TRBJ1-5; 7 positions agree with TRBD1. Germline lookup yields CDR1 LGHNA and CDR2 YSLEER. The V segment lost 3 bases and the J segment 12 bases; nucleotides outside the gene matches: 11. The CDR3 loop spans 14 amino acids. CDR3 amino acids: CASSQAQNRGDQHF. In DNA, the CDR3 is TGCGCCAGCAGCCAGGCTCAGAACAGGGGCGACCAGCATTTT.

This chain connects TRBV6-2 or TRBV6-3 to TRBJ2-5; D may match TRBD1 or TRBD2 (5 bases each). V lost 2 bases and J lost 5, with 9 bases in between. CDR3 length: 13 residues. Germline values: CDR1 MNHEY, CDR2 SVGEGT. The CDR3 region has the DNA TGTGCCAGCAGTTACGGGGACGTGGAGACCCAGTACTTC. Residues: CASSYGDVETQYF.

This clonotype appeared many times. The chain uses TRBV7-9 and TRBJ2-1; D is ambiguous. Per the germline V gene, CDR1 is SEHNR and CDR2 is FQNEAQ (reference sequence). Between the trimmed V and J ends, which lost 0 bases and 7 bases, there was a span of 7 bases. CDR3 size: 13 residues. Here the CDR3 DNA reads TGTGCCAGCAGCTTAGCTGACGGGAATGAGCAGTTCTTC. This translates into CASSLADGNEQFF.

This clonotype was observed at least ten times. The genes are TRBV28 and TRBJ1-6; no definite D call. This CDR3 is 11 amino acids long. Germline assignment: CDR1 MDHEN and CDR2 SYDVKM. V lost 3 bases, J lost 11 bases, and 5 bases lay in between. The CDR3 region is CASSFRTPLHF. Written as DNA, the CDR3 is TGTGCCAGCAGTTTTAGAACACCCCTCCACTTT. Using reference TRBV28 and TRBJ1-6 for the parts outside the CDR3, the full variable domain is DVKVTQSSRYLVKRTGEKVFLECVQDMDHENMFWYRQDPGLGLRLIYFSYDVKMKEKGDIPEGYSVSREKKERFSLILESASTNQTSMYLCASSFRTPLHFGNGTRLTVT.

This clonotype was counted only a few times. The chain has TRBV7-8 and TRBJ1-3; no clear D gene. This CDR3 is 12 amino acids long. V was cut by 4 bases and J by 4 bases, with 5 bases left in between. CDR1 and CDR2 (germline): SGHVS, FQNEAQ. CDR3 sequence reads: CASSWEGNTIYF. CDR3 sequence (DNA): TGTGCCAGCAGCTGGGAGGGAAACACCATATATTTT.

Many counts were recorded for this clonotype. The chain is built from TRBV7-3 and TRBJ2-6; D is ambiguous. CDR1 is SGHTA, CDR2 FQGTGA, per germline. V shed 3 bases and J shed 0 bases, with 9 bases lying between them. This CDR3 has 16 amino acids. Written as DNA, the CDR3 is TGTGCCAGCAGCTTGAACGTGGGCTCTGGGGCCAACGTCCTGACTTTC. Protein: CASSLNVGSGANVLTF.

This clonotype was picked up a small number of times. The chain recombines TRBV7-2 with TRBJ2-3; D gene uncertain. The CDR3 has 15 amino acids. V was pared by 1 base and J by 6 bases, with 14 bases between. CDR1 is SGHTA, CDR2 FQGNSA, per germline. CDR3: CASSLDSSTRDTQYF. The CDR3 nucleotides are TGTGCCAGCAGCTTAGATTCTTCAACCCGGGATACGCAGTATTTT.

The sample holds a few counts of this clonotype. The chain uses TRBV20-1 and TRBJ1-1; possibly TRBD1 for D (6 bases). Trimming removed 6 bases from V and 6 bases from J, with 17 bases in between. The CDR3 consists of 13 residues. Germline CDR1 is DFQATT and CDR2 is SNEGSKA (reference sequence). CDR3 in amino acids: CSAPQGLMPEAFF. CDR3 in DNA: TGCAGTGCCCCACAGGGTCTTATGCCTGAAGCTTTCTTT.

The genes are TRBV5-1 and TRBJ1-1; 7 bases map to TRBD1. The germline V gene has CDR1 SGHRS and CDR2 YFSETQ. This CDR3 has 15 residues. J lost 2 bases, V lost 0 bases, and 4 bases had no gene match. CDR3 bases: TGCGCCAGCAGCTTGGGACAGGGAGGAAACACTGAAGCTTTCTTT. It is translated as CASSLGQGGNTEAFF.

This clonotype was seen ten or more times. The V call is TRBV29-1, the J call TRBJ2-1; no clear D gene. Trimming stripped 5 bases from V and 6 bases from J, with 17 bases between. Germline V lookup: CDR1 SQVTM, CDR2 ANQGSEA. The length of the CDR3 is 14 residues. DNA for the CDR3: TGCAGCGTTACCCGGACCTTTAATGGCAATGAGCAGTTCTTC. Its translation is CSVTRTFNGNEQFF.

This clonotype was counted ten times or more. This rearrangement joins TRBV28 to TRBJ2-7; D unclear. The CDR3 covers 12 residues. Between the trimmed V and J ends, which lost 6 bases and 2 bases, there was a span of 8 bases. Germline-derived CDR1 and CDR2 are MDHEN and SYDVKM. The CDR3 sequence: CASRGSPYEQYF. The CDR3 region has the DNA TGTGCCAGCAGGGGTTCTCCCTACGAGCAGTACTTC.